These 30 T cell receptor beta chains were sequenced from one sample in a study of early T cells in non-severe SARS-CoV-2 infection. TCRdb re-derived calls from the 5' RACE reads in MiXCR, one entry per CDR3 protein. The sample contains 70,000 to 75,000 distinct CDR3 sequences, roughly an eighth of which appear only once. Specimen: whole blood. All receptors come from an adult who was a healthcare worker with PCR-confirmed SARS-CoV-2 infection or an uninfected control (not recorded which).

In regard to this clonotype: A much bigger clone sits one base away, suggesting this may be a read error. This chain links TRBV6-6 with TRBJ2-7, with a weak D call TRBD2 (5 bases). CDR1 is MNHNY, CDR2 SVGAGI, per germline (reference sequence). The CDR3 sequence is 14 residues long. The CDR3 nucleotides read TGTGCCAGCAGTCCTCCGGGATTCTCCTACGAGCAGCACTTC. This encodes CASSPPGFSYEQHF.

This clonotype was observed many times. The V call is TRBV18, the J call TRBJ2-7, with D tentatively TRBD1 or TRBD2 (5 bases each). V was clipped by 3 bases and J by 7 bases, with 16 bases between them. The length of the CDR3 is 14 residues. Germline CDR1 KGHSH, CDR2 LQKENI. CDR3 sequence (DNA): TGTGCCAGCTCACCCGTCGACGGGACGGGGGAGCAGTACTTC. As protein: CASSPVDGTGEQYF. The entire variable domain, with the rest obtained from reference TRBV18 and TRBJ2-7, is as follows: NAGVMQNPRHLVRRRGQEARLRCSPMKGHSHVYWYRQLPEEGLKFMVYLQKENIIDESGMPKERFSAEFPKEGPSILRIQQVVRGDSAAYFCASSPVDGTGEQYFGPGTRLTVT.

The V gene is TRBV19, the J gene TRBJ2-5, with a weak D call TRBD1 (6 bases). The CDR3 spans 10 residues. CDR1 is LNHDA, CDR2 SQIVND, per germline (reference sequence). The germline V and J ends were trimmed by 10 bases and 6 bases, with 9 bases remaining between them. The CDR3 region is CATGAQTQYF. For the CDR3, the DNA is TGTGCCACAGGGGCGCAGACCCAGTACTTC.

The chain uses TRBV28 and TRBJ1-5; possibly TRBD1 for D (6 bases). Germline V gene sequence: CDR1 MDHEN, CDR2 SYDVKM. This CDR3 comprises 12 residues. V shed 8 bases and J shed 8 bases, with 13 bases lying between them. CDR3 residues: CASHTSGEPQHF. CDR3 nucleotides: TGTGCCAGCCACACATCAGGGGAGCCCCAGCATTTT.

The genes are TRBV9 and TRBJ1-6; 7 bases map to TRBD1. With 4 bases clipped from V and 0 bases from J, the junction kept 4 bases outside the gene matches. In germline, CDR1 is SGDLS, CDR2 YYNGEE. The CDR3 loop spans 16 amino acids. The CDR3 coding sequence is TGTGCCAGCAGCCGGGGACAGAGCTCCTATAATTCACCCCTCCACTTT. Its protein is CASSRGQSSYNSPLHF.

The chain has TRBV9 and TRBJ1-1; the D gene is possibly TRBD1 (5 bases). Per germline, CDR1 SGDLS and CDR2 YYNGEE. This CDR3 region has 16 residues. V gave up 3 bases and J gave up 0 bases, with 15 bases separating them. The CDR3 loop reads CASSDPTGRMNTEAFF. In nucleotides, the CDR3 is TGTGCCAGCAGCGATCCAACAGGCCGCATGAACACTGAAGCTTTCTTT.

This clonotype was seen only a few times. The CDR3 is CASSLVGGQKHTIYF. CDR3 bases: TGTGCCAGCAGTCTGGTTGGAGGGCAGAAGCACACCATATATTTT. This sequence joins TRBV28 and TRBJ1-3; D is ambiguous. Germline V gene sequence: CDR1 MDHEN, CDR2 SYDVKM. V lost 5 bases and J 8 bases, leaving 19 bases between the germline ends. The CDR3 extends over 15 amino acids.

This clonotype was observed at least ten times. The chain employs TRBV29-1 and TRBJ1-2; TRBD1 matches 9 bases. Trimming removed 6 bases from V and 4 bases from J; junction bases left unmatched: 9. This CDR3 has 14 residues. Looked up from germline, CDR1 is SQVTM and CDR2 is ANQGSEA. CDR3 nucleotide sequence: TGCAGCGTGAACCTGGGACAGGGAAGCTATGGCTACACCTTC. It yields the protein CSVNLGQGSYGYTF.

The CDR3 DNA is TGCGCCAGCAGCTTGGAGGCCCAAGATACGCAGTATTTT. Encoded protein: CASSLEAQDTQYF. The rearrangement joins TRBV5-1 to TRBJ2-3; D not certain. CDR1 is SGHRS and CDR2 is YFSETQ in the germline V gene. The ends were cut back, 0 bases at V and 5 bases at J, with 7 bases in the middle. The CDR3 is 13 amino acids. Variable domain in full (rest from reference TRBV5-1 and TRBJ2-3): KAGVTQTPRYLIKTRGQQVTLSCSPISGHRSVSWYQQTPGQGLQFLFEYFSETQRNKGNFPGRFSGRQFSNSRSEMNVSTLELGDSALYLCASSLEAQDTQYFGPGTRLTVL.

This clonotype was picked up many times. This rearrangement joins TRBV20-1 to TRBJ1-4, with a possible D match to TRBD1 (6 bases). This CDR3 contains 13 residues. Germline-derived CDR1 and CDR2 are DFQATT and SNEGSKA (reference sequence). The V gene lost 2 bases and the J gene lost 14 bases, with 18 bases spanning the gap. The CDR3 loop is CSARSSTKGVLFF. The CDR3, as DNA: TGCAGTGCTAGATCCAGCACCAAGGGGGTGCTGTTTTTT.

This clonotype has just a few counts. The CDR3 reads CSARSRVGEQFF. The CDR3 nucleotides are TGCAGTGCGAGATCCAGGGTTGGGGAGCAGTTCTTC. The chain uses TRBV20-1 and TRBJ2-1, with D perhaps matching TRBD1 (5 bases). Trimming left V 6 bases short and J 10 bases short, with 16 bases between. Per germline, CDR1 DFQATT and CDR2 SNEGSKA (reference sequence). CDR3 length: 12 residues.

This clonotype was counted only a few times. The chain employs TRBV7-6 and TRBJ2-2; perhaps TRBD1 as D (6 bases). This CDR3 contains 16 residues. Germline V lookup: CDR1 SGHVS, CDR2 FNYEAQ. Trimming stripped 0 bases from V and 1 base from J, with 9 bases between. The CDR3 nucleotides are TGTGCCAGCAGCTTAGCAGTCAGGGGGAACACCGGGGAGCTGTTTTTT. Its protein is CASSLAVRGNTGELFF.

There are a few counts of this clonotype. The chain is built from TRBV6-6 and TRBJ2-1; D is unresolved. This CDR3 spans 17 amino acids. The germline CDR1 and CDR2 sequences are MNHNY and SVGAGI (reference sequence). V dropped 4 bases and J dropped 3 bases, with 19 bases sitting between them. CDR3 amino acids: CASSSAELGTRYNEQFF. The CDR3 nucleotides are TGTGCCAGCAGTTCAGCCGAATTAGGCACTCGCTACAATGAGCAGTTCTTC.

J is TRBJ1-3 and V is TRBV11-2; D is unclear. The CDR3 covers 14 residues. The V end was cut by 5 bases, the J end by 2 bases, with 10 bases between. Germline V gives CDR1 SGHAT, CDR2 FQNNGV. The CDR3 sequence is CASSIQRTGNTIYF. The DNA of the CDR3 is TGTGCCAGCAGCATCCAGAGGACTGGAAACACCATATATTTT. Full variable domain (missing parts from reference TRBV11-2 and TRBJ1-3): EAGVAQSPRYKIIEKRQSVAFWCNPISGHATLYWYQQILGQGPKLLIQFQNNGVVDDSQLPKDRFSAERLKGVDSTLKIQPAKLEDSAVYLCASSIQRTGNTIYFGEGSWLTVV.

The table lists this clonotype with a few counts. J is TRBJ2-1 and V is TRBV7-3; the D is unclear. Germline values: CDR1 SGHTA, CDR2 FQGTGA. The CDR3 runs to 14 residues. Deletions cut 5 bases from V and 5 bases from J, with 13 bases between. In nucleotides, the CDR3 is TGTGCCAGCAGCCGTTTGGGCACCGACAATGAGCAGTTCTTC. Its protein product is CASSRLGTDNEQFF.

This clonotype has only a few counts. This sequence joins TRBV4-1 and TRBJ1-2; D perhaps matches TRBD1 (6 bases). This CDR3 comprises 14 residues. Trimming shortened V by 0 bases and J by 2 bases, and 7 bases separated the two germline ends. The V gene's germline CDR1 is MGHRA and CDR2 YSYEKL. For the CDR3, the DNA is TGCGCCAGCAGCCAAGAAGGACAGAACTATGGCTACACCTTC. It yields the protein CASSQEGQNYGYTF.

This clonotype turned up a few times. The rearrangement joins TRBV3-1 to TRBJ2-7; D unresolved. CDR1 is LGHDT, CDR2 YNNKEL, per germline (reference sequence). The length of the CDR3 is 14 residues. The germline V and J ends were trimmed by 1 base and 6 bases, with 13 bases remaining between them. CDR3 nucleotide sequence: TGTGCCAGCAGCCAAGGGGCGGCATCTGTCGAGCAGTACTTC. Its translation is CASSQGAASVEQYF.

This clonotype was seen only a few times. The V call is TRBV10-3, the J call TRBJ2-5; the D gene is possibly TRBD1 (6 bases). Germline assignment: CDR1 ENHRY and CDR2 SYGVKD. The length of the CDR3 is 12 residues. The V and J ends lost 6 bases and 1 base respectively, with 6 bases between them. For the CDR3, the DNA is TGTGCCATCAGGGGGGCCCAAGAGACCCAGTACTTC. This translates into CAIRGAQETQYF.

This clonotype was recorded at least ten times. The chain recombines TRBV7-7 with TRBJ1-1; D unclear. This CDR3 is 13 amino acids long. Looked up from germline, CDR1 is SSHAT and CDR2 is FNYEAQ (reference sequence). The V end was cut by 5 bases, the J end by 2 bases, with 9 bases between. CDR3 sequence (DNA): TGTGCCAGCAGCGCCGCCAGAAACACTGAAGCTTTCTTT. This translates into CASSAARNTEAFF.

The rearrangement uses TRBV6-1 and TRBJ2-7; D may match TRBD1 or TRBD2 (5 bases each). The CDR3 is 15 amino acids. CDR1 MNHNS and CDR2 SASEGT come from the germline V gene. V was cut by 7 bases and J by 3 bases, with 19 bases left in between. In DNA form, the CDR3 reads TGTGCCAGCACCTACCGATCGGCAGGGAGCTACGAGCAGTACTTC. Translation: CASTYRSAGSYEQYF.

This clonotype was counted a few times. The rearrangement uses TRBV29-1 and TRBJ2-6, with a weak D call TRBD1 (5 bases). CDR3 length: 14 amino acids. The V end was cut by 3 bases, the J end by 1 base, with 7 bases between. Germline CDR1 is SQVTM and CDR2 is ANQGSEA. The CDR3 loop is CSVDGASGANVLTF. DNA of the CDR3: TGCAGCGTTGATGGGGCTTCTGGGGCCAACGTCCTGACTTTC.

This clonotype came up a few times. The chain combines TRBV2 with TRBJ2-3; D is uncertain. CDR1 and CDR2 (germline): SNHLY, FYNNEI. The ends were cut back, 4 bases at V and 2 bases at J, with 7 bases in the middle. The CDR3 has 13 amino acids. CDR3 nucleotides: TGTGCCAGCAGTGTCCTAATCACAGATACGCAGTATTTT. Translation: CASSVLITDTQYF.

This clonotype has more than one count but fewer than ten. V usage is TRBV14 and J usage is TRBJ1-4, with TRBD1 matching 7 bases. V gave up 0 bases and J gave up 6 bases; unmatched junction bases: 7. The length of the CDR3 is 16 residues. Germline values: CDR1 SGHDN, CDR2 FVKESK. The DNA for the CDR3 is TGTGCCAGCAGCCAAGATCGTATACAGGGGTATGAAAAACTGTTTTTT. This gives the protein CASSQDRIQGYEKLFF.

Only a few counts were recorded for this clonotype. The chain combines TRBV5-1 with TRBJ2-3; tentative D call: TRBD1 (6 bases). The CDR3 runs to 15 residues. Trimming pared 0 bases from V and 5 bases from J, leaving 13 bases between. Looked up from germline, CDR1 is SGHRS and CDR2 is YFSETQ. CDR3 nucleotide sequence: TGCGCCAGCAGCTTGGCTACAGGGATGATAGATACGCAGTATTTT. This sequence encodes CASSLATGMIDTQYF.

CDR3 nucleotide sequence: TGTGCCTGGAGTTCCGGGACGGACTATGGCTACACCTTC. This gives the protein CAWSSGTDYGYTF. This chain joins TRBV30 and TRBJ1-2; D is perhaps TRBD1 (5 bases). The CDR3 runs to 13 residues. The V gene lost 2 bases and the J gene lost 3 bases, with 10 bases spanning the gap. Germline values: CDR1 GTSNPN, CDR2 SVGIG (reference sequence).

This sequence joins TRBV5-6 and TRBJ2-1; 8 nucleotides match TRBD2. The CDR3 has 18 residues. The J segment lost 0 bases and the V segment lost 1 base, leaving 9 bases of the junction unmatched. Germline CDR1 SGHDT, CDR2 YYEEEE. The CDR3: CASSLPPWRGASYNEQFF. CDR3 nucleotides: TGTGCCAGCAGCTTGCCCCCATGGCGGGGGGCCTCCTACAATGAGCAGTTCTTC.

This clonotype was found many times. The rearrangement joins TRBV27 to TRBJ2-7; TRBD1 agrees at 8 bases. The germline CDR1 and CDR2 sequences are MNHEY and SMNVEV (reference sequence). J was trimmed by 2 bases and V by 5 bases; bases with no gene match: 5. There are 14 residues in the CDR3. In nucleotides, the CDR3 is TGTGCCAGCAGTCCCAGCAGGGGGCCCTACGAGCAGTACTTC. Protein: CASSPSRGPYEQYF.

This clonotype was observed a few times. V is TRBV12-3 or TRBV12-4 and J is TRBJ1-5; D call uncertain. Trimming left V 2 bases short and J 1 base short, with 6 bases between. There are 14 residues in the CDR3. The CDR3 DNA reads TGTGCCAGCAGTTTAAGCCCCAGCAATCAGCCCCAGCATTTT. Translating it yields CASSLSPSNQPQHF.

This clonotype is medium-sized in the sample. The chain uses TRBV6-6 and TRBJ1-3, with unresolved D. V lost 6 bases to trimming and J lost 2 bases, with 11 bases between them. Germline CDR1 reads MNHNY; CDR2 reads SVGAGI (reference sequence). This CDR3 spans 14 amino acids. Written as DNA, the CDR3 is TGTGCCAGCAGCCTCATGAAAACTGGAAACACCATATATTTT. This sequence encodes CASSLMKTGNTIYF.

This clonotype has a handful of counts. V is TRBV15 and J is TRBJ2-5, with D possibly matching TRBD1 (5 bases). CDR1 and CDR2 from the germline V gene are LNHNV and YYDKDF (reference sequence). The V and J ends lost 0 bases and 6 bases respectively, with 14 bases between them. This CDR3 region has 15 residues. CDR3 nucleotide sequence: TGTGCCACCAGCAGAGATCTAGGGGATATGAAGACCCAGTACTTC. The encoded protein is CATSRDLGDMKTQYF.